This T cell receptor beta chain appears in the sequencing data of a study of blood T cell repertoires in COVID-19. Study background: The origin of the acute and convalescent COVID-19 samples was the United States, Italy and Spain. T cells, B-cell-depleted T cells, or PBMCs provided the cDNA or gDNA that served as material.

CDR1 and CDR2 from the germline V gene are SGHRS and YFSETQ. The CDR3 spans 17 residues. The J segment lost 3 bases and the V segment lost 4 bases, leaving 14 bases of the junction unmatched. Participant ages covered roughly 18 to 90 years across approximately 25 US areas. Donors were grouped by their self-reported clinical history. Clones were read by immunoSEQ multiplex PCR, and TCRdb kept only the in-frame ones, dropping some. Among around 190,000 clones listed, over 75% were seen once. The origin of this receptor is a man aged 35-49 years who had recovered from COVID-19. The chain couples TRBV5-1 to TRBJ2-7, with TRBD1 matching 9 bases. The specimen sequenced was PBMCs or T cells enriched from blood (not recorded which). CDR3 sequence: CASSGDRGRGPFYEQYF. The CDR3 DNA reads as TGCGCCAGCAGCGGAGACAGGGGGAGGGGTCCCTTCTACGAGCAGTACTTC.